A selection of T cell receptor beta chains follows, all from one sample in a study of T cell changes during pregnancy in multiple sclerosis. The repertoire was sequenced with immunoSEQ multiplex PCR; TCRdb's copy has only in-frame clones and lacks some. The sample carries 75,000 to 100,000 clones, 85% to 95% recorded once. Sequenced here: peripheral blood, sampled after pregnancy. These receptors were obtained from a female donor with multiple sclerosis, enrolled in a pregnancy study. Each CDR3 is given with its conserved first and last residue. Fields, in order: D gene, clone size, J gene, V gene, CDR3 protein, CDR3 DNA. The D gene is left open where the match is weak. Rows give clone size only sometimes, using once, few, many, or a class for an expanded clone.

>NA|NA|TRBJ1-2|TRBV27
CASRATGPNYGYTF
TGTGCCAGCAGAGCGACAGGACCTAACTATGGCTACACCTTC
>TRBD1|NA|TRBJ2-1|TRBV5-5
CASSLVGQGYNEQFF
TGTGCCAGCAGCTTGGTGGGACAGGGGTACAATGAGCAGTTCTTC
>NA|NA|TRBJ1-1|TRBV27
CASSSPWALNTEAFF
TGTGCCAGCAGTTCTCCTTGGGCCTTGAACACTGAAGCTTTCTTT
>TRBD2|NA|TRBJ2-1|TRBV2
CASIVGLAINEQFF
TGTGCCAGCATCGTTGGACTAGCGATCAATGAGCAGTTCTTC
>TRBD2|NA|TRBJ2-1|TRBV7-2
CASTRLAGVVVGNEQFF
TGTGCCAGCACAAGACTAGCGGGAGTTGTGGTTGGCAATGAGCAGTTCTTC
>TRBD2|NA|TRBJ2-5|TRBV10-3
CAISELAGGETQYF
TGTGCCATCAGTGAGCTAGCGGGAGGGGAGACCCAGTACTTC
>NA|NA|TRBJ1-2|TRBV19
CASSIRQAVSHGYTF
TGTGCCAGTAGTATTAGACAGGCCGTATCCCATGGCTACACCTTC
>NA|NA|TRBJ1-2|TRBV19
CASSIDGQPGGSPYGYTF
TGTGCCAGTAGTATAGATGGACAGCCGGGAGGTAGCCCTTATGGCTACACCTTC
>TRBD1|NA|TRBJ2-1|TRBV27
CASQGADSNNEQFF
TGTGCCAGTCAGGGGGCGGACAGTAACAATGAGCAGTTCTTC
>NA|once|TRBJ2-5|TRBV30
CAWGQQETQYF
TGTGCCTGGGGACAGCAAGAGACCCAGTACTTC
>NA|NA|TRBJ2-3|TRBV25-1
CASSDHRGTDTQYF
TGTGCCAGCAGTGACCACAGGGGCACAGATACGCAGTATTTT
>TRBD2|once|TRBJ2-2|TRBV11-3
CASSLHGGRADTGELFF
TGTGCCAGCAGCTTACATGGTGGGAGGGCCGATACCGGGGAGCTGTTTTTT
>TRBD1|NA|TRBJ2-2|TRBV7-6
CASSLFMAGGAANTGELFF
TGTGCCAGCAGCTTGTTCATGGCAGGGGGTGCGGCGAACACCGGGGAGCTGTTTTTT
>NA|NA|TRBJ2-1|TRBV6-5
CASSYGPSNEQFF
TGTGCCAGCAGTTACGGCCCTAGTAATGAGCAGTTCTTC
>NA|NA|TRBJ1-1|TRBV18
CASSPGHPNTEAFF
TGTGCCAGCTCACCAGGACATCCGAACACTGAAGCTTTCTTT
>NA|NA|TRBJ2-6|TRBV7-8
CASSWRGSGANVLTF
TGTGCCAGCAGCTGGAGGGGTTCTGGGGCCAACGTCCTGACTTTC
>NA|NA|TRBJ1-5|TRBV7-2
CASSLQGRQPQHF
TGTGCCAGCAGTCTACAGGGAAGACAGCCCCAGCATTTT
>TRBD1|NA|TRBJ2-4|TRBV11-2
CASIARGPKNIQYF
TGTGCCAGCATCGCCAGGGGGCCCAAAAACATTCAGTACTTC
>TRBD1|NA|TRBJ2-3|TRBV19
CASSRTEGTVISTDTQYF
TGTGCCAGTAGCCGAACCGAAGGGACAGTTATAAGCACAGATACGCAGTATTTT
>TRBD1|NA|TRBJ1-4|TRBV10-2
CASSQGESEKLFF
TGCGCCAGCAGCCAGGGGGAGAGTGAAAAACTGTTTTTT
>TRBD2|NA|TRBJ2-1|TRBV5-1
CASSPGTSRNEQFF
TGCGCCAGCAGCCCAGGGACTAGCCGCAATGAGCAGTTCTTC
>TRBD1|NA|TRBJ2-7|TRBV4-3
CASSHHGTGGSYEQYF
TGCGCCAGCAGCCATCACGGGACAGGGGGATCCTACGAGCAGTACTTC
>NA|once|TRBJ2-3|TRBV9
CASSVVAGAQYF
TGTGCCAGCAGCGTAGTGGCAGGGGCGCAGTATTTT
>TRBD1|NA|TRBJ1-5|TRBV18
CASSPGTGVRDQPQHF
TGTGCCAGCTCGCCCGGGACAGGGGTTCGGGATCAGCCCCAGCATTTT
>TRBD2|once|TRBJ2-5|TRBV7-6
CASSLRGLAGGYRQETQYF
TGTGCCAGCAGCTTGAGAGGACTAGCGGGGGGGTACCGCCAAGAGACCCAGTACTTC
>TRBD1|once|TRBJ1-2|TRBV6-1
CASTAQTGVDGYTF
TGTGCCAGCACCGCGCAAACAGGGGTGGATGGCTACACCTTC
>NA|NA|TRBJ1-1|TRBV11-2
CASSRLLIGNTEAFF
TGTGCCAGCAGCCGACTATTAATCGGAAACACTGAAGCTTTCTTT
>NA|NA|TRBJ1-1|TRBV2
CASTEQGSDTEAFF
TGTGCCAGCACCGAGCAGGGGTCTGACACTGAAGCTTTCTTT
>NA|NA|TRBJ1-3|TRBV5-1
CASSLAGGVGNTIYF
TGCGCCAGCAGCTTGGCGGGGGGCGTAGGAAACACCATATATTTT
>TRBD2|NA|TRBJ2-1|TRBV27
CASSSPGLGAYNEQFF
TGTGCCAGCAGTTCCCCTGGACTAGGGGCCTACAATGAGCAGTTCTTC
>TRBD1|NA|TRBJ2-3|TRBV7-2
CASSLQNRDRGLYF
TGTGCCAGCAGCTTACAAAACCGGGACAGGGGTCTGTATTTT
>TRBD1|NA|TRBJ1-5|TRBV19
CASSRGFGQPQHF
TGTGCCAGTAGCAGGGGGTTCGGTCAGCCCCAGCATTTT
>NA|NA|TRBJ2-1|TRBV18
CASSPQASNNEQFF
TGTGCCAGCTCACCCCAGGCGTCCAACAATGAGCAGTTCTTC
>TRBD1|NA|TRBJ2-7|TRBV4-3
CASRPTGGFGEQYF
TGCGCCAGCAGGCCGACAGGGGGTTTCGGCGAGCAGTACTTC
>TRBD1|NA|TRBJ1-3|TRBV5-4
CASSFGGQGWSGNTIYF
TGTGCCAGCAGCTTCGGGGGACAGGGTTGGTCTGGAAACACCATATATTTT
>NA|NA|TRBJ1-1|TRBV25-1
CASSELYGRENTEAFF
TGTGCCAGCAGTGAATTATATGGACGGGAGAACACTGAAGCTTTCTTT
>NA|few|TRBJ1-3|TRBV4-2
CASSQDITAGHLNTIYF
TGTGCCAGCAGCCAAGATATTACGGCAGGGCATTTAAACACCATATATTTT
>NA|NA|TRBJ2-7|TRBV7-8
CASSLVGSVQGYEQYF
TGTGCCAGCAGCTTAGTTGGATCAGTACAGGGCTACGAGCAGTACTTC
>NA|once|TRBJ2-5|TRBV18
CASSPTEQETQYF
TGTGCCAGCTCACCCACGGAGCAAGAGACCCAGTACTTC
>TRBD2|once|TRBJ2-7|TRBV7-8
CASSLEGLAGVVYEQYF
TGTGCCAGCAGCTTAGAAGGACTAGCGGGAGTAGTCTACGAGCAGTACTTC
>TRBD1|NA|TRBJ1-1|TRBV9
CASSVGKSGGRMDMNTEAFF
TGTGCCAGCAGCGTAGGGAAGTCAGGGGGACGCATGGACATGAACACTGAAGCTTTCTTT
>TRBD1|NA|TRBJ2-3|TRBV11-3
CASSLSFGQGAIADTQYF
TGTGCCAGCAGCTTGTCTTTTGGACAGGGAGCGATAGCCGATACGCAGTATTTT
>NA|NA|TRBJ2-5|TRBV7-2
CASAPPGTNYQETQYF
TGTGCCAGCGCTCCCCCTGGGACAAACTATCAAGAGACCCAGTACTTC
>TRBD2|NA|TRBJ2-2|TRBV4-3
CASSLGLAGLHGTGELFF
TGCGCCAGCAGCCTTGGACTAGCGGGGTTGCATGGGACCGGGGAGCTGTTTTTT
>NA|NA|TRBJ1-5|TRBV19
CASSISLAQPQHF
TGTGCCAGTAGTATAAGTTTGGCTCAGCCCCAGCATTTT